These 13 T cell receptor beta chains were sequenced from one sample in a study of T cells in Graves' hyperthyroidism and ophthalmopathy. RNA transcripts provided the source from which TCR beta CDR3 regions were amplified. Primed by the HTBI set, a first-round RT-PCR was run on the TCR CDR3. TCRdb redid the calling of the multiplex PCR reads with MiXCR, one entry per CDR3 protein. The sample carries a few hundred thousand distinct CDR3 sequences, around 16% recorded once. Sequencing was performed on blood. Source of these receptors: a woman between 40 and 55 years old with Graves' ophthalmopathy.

Written as DNA, the CDR3 is TGCAGTGCTAGAGATCTGGATTTTACGGCGCAGTATTTT. This codes for CSARDLDFTAQYF. The genes are TRBV20-1 and TRBJ2-3; unclear D gene. V was clipped by 0 bases and J by 10 bases, with 14 bases between them. There are 13 residues in the CDR3. CDR1 DFQATT and CDR2 SNEGSKA come from the germline V gene (reference sequence).

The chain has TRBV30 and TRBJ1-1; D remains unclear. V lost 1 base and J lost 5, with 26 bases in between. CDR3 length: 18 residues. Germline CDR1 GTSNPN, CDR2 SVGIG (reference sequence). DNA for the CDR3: TGTGCCTGGAGTGGTTACAGTTGGAAGGGAGGGAGTGGAACTGAAGCTTTCTTT. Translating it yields CAWSGYSWKGGSGTEAFF. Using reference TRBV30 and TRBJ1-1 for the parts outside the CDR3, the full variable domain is SQTIHQWPATLVQPVGSPLSLECTVEGTSNPNLYWYRQAAGRGLQLLFYSVGIGQISSEVPQNLSASRPQDRQFILSSKKLLLSDSGFYLCAWSGYSWKGGSGTEAFFGQGTRLTVV.

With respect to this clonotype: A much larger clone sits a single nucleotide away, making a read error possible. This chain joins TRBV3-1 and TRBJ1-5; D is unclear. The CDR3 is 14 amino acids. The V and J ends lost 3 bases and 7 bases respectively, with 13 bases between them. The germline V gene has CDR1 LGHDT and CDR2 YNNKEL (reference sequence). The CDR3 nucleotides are TGTGCCAGCAGCCACTCTGTGGGGTCCCAGCCCCAGCATTTT. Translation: CASSHSVGSQPQHF.

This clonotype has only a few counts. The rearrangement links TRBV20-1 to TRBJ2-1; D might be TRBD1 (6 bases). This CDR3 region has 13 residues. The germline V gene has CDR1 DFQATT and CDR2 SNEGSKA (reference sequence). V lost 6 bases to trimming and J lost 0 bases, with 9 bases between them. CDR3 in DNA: TGCAGTGCGGGGGCGGACTCCTACAATGAGCAGTTCTTC. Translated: CSAGADSYNEQFF.

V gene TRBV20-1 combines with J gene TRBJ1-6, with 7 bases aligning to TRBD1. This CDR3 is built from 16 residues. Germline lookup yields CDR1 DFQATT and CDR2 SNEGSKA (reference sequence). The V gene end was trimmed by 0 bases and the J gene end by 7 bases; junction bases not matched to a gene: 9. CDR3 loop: CSARDRGTVANSPLHF. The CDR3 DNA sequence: TGCAGTGCTAGAGATCGGGGGACAGTCGCGAATTCACCCCTCCACTTT.

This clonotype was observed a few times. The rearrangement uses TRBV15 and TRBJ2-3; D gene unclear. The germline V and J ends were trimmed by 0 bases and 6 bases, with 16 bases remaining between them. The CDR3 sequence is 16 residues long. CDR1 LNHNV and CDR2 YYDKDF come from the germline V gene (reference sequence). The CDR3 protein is CATSRDGIPPEDTQYF. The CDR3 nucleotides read TGTGCCACCAGCAGAGATGGGATACCTCCAGAGGATACGCAGTATTTT.

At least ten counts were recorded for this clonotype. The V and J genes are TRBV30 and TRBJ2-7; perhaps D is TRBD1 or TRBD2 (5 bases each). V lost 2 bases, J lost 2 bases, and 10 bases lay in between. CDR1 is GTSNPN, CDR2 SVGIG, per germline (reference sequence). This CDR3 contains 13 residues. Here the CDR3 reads CAWSLGTTYEQYF. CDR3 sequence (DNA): TGTGCCTGGAGTCTCGGGACGACCTACGAGCAGTACTTC.

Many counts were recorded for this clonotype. The CDR3 nucleotides read TGTGCCAGCAGCCCGCGTGCGGGCGAGCAGTACTTC. This codes for CASSPRAGEQYF. The rearrangement links TRBV6-2 or TRBV6-3 to TRBJ2-7, with D tentatively TRBD2 (5 bases). Germline CDR1 and CDR2: MNHEY and SVGEGT. The CDR3 covers 12 residues. The V and J ends lost 6 bases and 6 bases respectively, with 12 bases between them.

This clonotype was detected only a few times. The CDR3 DNA is TGTGCCAGCAGTCATATCGAGGGAGTGAACACCGGGGAGCTGTTTTTT. This encodes CASSHIEGVNTGELFF. J is TRBJ2-2 and V is TRBV12-3 or TRBV12-4; a weak D match, TRBD2 (5 bases). V was shortened by 5 bases and J by 1 base, with 14 bases between the two germline ends. This CDR3 comprises 16 residues.

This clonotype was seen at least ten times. The CDR3 DNA is TGTGCCTGTTCCGACCAGACTTGGGCTGAGCAGTTCTTC. Translation: CACSDQTWAEQFF. The chain uses TRBV30 and TRBJ2-1; D gene ambiguous. Germline CDR1 is GTSNPN and CDR2 is SVGIG (reference sequence). Between the trimmed V and J ends, which lost 6 bases and 9 bases, there was a span of 18 bases. This CDR3 spans 13 amino acids.

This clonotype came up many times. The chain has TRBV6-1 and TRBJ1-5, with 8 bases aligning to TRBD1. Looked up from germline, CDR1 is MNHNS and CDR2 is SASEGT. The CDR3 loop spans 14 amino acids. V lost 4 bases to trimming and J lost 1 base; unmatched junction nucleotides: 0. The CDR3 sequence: CASSGTGSNQPQHF. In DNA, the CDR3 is TGTGCCAGCAGTGGGACAGGGAGCAATCAGCCCCAGCATTTT.

CDR3 DNA sequence: TGTGCCAGCAGTGAAAGCGGGGGGTCTGGGGCCAACGTCCTGACTTTC. Translating it yields CASSESGGSGANVLTF. This sequence joins TRBV6-1 and TRBJ2-6; 9 bases map to TRBD2. Germline trimming cut 2 bases from V and 1 base from J; bases unmatched to any gene: 0. This CDR3 spans 16 amino acids. The V gene's germline CDR1 is MNHNS and CDR2 SASEGT.

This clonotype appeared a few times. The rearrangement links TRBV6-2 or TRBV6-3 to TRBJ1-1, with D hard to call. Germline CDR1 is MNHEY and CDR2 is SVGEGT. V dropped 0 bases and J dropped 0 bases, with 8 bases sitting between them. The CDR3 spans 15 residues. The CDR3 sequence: CASSYSRRLNTEAFF. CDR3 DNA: TGTGCCAGCAGTTACTCGAGGCGACTGAACACTGAAGCTTTCTTT.